The clone carrying this T cell receptor beta chain was counted ten times or more. The sample originates from a study of regulatory T cells in long-lasting Graves disease. Time point noted: newly diagnosed GD, antithyroid drugs for less than 3 months. PBMC RNA was the source of the TCR library. CDR1 and CDR2 from the germline V gene are MNHEY and SVGAGI. Deletions cut 3 bases from V and 3 bases from J, with 17 bases between. The length of the CDR3 is 16 residues. Combining iRepertoire HTBI primers with Arm-PCR of CDR3 regions, the authors built TCR beta libraries. TCRdb recomputed calls from the multiplex PCR reads with MiXCR, one row per CDR3 protein. Among about 530,000 distinct CDR3 sequences listed, more than 15% were seen once. Separately, the same data were catalogued under a study of T cells in Graves' hyperthyroidism and ophthalmopathy. That work adds: Pregnant or lactating patients were excluded, as were those with uncontrolled infection or other autoimmune disease. Together with thyroid ultrasound, orbital computed tomography, serum thyroxine and TRAb, clinical symptoms were used for diagnoses. First-round RT-PCR with HTBI primers amplified the TCR CDR3 region.

V gene TRBV6-5 combines with J gene TRBJ1-1; possibly TRBD1 for D (6 bases). This clonotype was sampled from a woman aged 35 to 59 with Graves disease. The sample in question was peripheral blood mononuclear cells (PBMCs), obtained at new diagnosis, from a patient treated with antithyroid drugs. The CDR3 DNA is TGTGCCAGCAGTTATGGGGGGGGCGGAGCGGACACTGAAGCTTTCTTT. Its translation: CASSYGGGGADTEAFF.